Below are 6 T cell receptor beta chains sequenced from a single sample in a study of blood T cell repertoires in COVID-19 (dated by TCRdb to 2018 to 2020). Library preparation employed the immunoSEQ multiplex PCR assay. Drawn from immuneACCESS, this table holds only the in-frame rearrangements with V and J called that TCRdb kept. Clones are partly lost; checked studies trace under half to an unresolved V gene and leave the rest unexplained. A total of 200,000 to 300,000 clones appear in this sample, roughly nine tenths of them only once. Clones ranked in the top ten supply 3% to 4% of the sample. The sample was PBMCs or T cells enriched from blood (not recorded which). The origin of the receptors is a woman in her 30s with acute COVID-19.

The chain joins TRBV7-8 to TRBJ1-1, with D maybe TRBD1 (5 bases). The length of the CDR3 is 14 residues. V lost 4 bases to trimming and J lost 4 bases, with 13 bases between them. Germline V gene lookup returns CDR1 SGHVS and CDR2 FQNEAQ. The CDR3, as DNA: TGTGCCAGCAGCTCTACCCCGGGGGGCACTGAAGCTTTCTTT. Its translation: CASSSTPGGTEAFF.

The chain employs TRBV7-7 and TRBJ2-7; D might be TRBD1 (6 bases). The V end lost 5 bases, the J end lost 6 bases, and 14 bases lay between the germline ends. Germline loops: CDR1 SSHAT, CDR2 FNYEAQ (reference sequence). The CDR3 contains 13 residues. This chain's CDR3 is CASSQGGTAEQYF. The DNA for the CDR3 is TGTGCCAGCAGCCAAGGGGGTACGGCCGAGCAGTACTTC.

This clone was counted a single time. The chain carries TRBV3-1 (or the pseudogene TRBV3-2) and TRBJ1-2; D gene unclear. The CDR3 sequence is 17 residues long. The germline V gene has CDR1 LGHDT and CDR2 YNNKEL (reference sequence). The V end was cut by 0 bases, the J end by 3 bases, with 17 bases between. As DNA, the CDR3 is TGTGCCAGCAGCCAAGAATCGGCAGCTACTAGTGACTATGGCTACACCTTC. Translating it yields CASSQESAATSDYGYTF.

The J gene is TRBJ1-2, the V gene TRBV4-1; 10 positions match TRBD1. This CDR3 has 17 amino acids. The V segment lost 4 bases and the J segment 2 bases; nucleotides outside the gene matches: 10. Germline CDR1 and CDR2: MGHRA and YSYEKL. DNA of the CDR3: TGCGCCAGCAGCCCCTTCCATTGGGACAGGGGAAACTATGGCTACACCTTC. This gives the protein CASSPFHWDRGNYGYTF.

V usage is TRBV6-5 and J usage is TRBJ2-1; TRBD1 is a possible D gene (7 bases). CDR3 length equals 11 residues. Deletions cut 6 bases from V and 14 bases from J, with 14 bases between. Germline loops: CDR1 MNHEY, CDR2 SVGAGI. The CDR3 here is CASRNSRGEFF. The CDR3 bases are TGTGCCAGCAGAAACTCCAGGGGGGAGTTCTTC.

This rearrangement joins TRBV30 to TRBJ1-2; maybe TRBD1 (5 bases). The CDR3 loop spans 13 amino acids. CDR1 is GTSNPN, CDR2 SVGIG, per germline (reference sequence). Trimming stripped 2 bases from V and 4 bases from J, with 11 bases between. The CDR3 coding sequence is TGTGCCTGGAGTATGGGGGGAGCCTATGGCTACACCTTC. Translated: CAWSMGGAYGYTF.